Here is one TCR beta chain with its context. The antigen is undetermined. The source of the sample is a study of T-cell memory formation after mild COVID-19. The overall study: Each donor largely had its own TCR clusters. General study points: Clones shrinking from day 15 to 85 showed even CD4/CD8 mixes; later expanders tilted CD4+.

Using constant-segment primers, 5'RACE produced TCR alpha and TCR beta cDNA libraries carrying sample barcodes and UMIs. One entry per CDR3 protein results from TCRdb running MiXCR on the 5' RACE reads. In the table there are roughly 610,000 distinct CDR3 sequences, 15% to 20% of which are singletons. Trimming pared 3 bases from V and 8 bases from J, leaving 9 bases between. The CDR3 length is 12 residues. The V gene is TRBV12-3 or TRBV12-4, the J gene TRBJ2-3; D may be TRBD2 (6 bases). Sequencing was carried out using PBMCs or a T cell subset sorted from them (not recorded which). This sequence originates from an adult woman who had mild COVID-19 (a few samples of this study predate the infection). Cell type and time point are not known. The CDR3 DNA follows: TGTGCCAGCAGTTTCGGGCGGGGTACGCAGTATTTT. Its protein product is CASSFGRGTQYF.